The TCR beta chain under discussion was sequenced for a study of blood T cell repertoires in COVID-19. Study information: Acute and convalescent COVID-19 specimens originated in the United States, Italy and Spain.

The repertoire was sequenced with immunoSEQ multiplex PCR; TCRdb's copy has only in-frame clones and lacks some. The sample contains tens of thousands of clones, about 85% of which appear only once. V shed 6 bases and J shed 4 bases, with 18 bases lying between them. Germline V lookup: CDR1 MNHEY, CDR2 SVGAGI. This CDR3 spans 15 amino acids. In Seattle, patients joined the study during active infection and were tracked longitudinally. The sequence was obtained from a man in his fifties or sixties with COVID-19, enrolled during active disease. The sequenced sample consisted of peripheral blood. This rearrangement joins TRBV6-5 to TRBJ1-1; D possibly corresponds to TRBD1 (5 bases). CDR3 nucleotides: TGTGCCAGCAGACCCCCGGGTTGGGGCAGCACTGAAGCTTTCTTT. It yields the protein CASRPPGWGSTEAFF.